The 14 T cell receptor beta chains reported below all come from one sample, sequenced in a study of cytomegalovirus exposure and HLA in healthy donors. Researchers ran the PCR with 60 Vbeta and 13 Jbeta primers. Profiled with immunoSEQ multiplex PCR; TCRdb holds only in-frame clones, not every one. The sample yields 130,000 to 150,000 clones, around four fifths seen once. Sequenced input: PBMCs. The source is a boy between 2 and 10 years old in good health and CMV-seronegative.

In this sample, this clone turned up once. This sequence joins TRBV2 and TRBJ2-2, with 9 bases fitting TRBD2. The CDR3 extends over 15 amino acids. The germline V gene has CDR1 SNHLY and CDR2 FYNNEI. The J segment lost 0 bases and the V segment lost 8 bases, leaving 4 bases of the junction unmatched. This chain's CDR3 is CASVGGRANTGELFF. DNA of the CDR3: TGTGCCAGCGTTGGCGGGAGGGCGAACACCGGGGAGCTGTTTTTT.

The CDR3 bases are TGTGCCAGCAGCTTAGTTGGGGCCGGACGCGAGCAGTACTTC. This encodes CASSLVGAGREQYF. The chain joins TRBV7-2 to TRBJ2-7, with a weak D call TRBD1 (5 bases). CDR3 length: 14 residues. From germline, CDR1 is SGHTA and CDR2 FQGNSA. V was cut by 1 base and J by 6 bases, with 13 bases left in between.

The CDR3 coding sequence is TGCGCCAGCAGCCAAGAGTTTTCGAGGGGCGGGAAAGAAAAACTGTTTTTT. It specifies CASSQEFSRGGKEKLFF. The chain is built from TRBV4-1 and TRBJ1-4; a possible D gene is TRBD1 (5 bases). Germline V gives CDR1 MGHRA, CDR2 YSYEKL. V was shortened by 0 bases and J by 8 bases, with 19 bases between the two germline ends. This CDR3 contains 17 residues.

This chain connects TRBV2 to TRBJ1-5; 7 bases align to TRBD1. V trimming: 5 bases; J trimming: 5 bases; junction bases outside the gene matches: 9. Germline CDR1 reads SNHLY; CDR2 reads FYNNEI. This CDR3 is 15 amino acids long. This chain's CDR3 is CASSQWDSRYQPQHF. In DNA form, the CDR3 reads TGTGCCAGCAGTCAATGGGACAGTAGATATCAGCCCCAGCATTTT.

CDR3 loop: CASSLSGETEQFF. Written as DNA, the CDR3 is TGTGCCAGCAGCTTATCGGGGGAAACTGAGCAGTTCTTC. V usage is TRBV7-6 and J usage is TRBJ2-1; D might be TRBD2 (6 bases). Trimming stripped 2 bases from V and 9 bases from J, with 11 bases between. The germline V gene encodes CDR1 SGHVS and CDR2 FNYEAQ. The CDR3 has 13 amino acids.

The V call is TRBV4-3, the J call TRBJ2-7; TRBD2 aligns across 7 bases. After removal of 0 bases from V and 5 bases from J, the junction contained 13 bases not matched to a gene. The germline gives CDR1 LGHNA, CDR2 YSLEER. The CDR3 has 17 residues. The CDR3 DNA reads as TGCGCCAGCAGCCAAGATCGGGGTGGGAGGGCCATCCACGAGCAGTACTTC. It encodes CASSQDRGGRAIHEQYF.

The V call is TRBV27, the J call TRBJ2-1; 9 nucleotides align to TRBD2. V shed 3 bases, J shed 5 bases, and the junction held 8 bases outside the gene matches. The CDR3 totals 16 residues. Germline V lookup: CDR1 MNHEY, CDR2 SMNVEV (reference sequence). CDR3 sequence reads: CASSFSLAGRNNEQFF. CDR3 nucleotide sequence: TGTGCCAGCAGTTTCTCTCTAGCGGGGCGTAACAATGAGCAGTTCTTC.

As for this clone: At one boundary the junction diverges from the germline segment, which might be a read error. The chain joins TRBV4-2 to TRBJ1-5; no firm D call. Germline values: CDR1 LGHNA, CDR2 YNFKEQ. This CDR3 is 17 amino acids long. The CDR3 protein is CASSQELAEGSNQPRHF. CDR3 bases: TGTGCCAGCAGCCAAGAACTCGCGGAGGGTAGCAATCAGCCCCGGCATTTT.

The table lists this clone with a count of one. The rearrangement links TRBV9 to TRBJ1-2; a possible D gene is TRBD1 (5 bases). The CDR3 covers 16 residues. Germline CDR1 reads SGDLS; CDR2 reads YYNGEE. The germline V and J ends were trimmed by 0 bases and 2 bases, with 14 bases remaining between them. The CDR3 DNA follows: TGTGCCAGCAGCGTAGGGGGGGGAGTTGCGAACTATGGCTACACCTTC. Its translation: CASSVGGGVANYGYTF.

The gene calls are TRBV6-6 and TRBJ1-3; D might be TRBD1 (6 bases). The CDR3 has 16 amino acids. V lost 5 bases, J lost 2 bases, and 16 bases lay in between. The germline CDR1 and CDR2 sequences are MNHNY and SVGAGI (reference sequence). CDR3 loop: CASSRYRAQAGNTIYF. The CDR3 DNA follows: TGTGCCAGCAGTCGATACAGGGCCCAGGCTGGAAACACCATATATTTT.

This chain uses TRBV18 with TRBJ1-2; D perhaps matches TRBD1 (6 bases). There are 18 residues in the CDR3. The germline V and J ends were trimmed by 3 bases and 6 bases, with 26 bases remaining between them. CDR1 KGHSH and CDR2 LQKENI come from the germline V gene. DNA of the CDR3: TGTGCCAGCTCACCCACCCAGTCCCTACAGGGCAATATTAATGGCTACACCTTC. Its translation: CASSPTQSLQGNINGYTF.

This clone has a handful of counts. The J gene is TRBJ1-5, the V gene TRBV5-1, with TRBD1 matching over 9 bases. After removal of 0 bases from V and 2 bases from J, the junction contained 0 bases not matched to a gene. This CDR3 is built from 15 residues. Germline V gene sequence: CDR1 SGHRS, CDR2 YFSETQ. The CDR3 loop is CASSLGTGGNQPQHF. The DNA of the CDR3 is TGCGCCAGCAGCTTGGGGACAGGGGGCAATCAGCCCCAGCATTTT.

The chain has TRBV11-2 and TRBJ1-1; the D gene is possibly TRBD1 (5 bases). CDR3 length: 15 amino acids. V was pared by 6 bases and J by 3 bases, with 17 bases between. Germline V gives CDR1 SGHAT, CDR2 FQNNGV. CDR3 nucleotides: TGTGCCAGCAGTAGTTTCAGGGTTTTGGACACTGAAGCTTTCTTT. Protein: CASSSFRVLDTEAFF.

CDR3 nucleotides: TGTGCCAGCAGTTCAAACGGGAATCACTACGAGCAGTACTTC. Amino acids: CASSSNGNHYEQYF. V and J are TRBV27 and TRBJ2-5; a possible D gene is TRBD2 (5 bases). The last part of the DNA fits TRBJ2-7 better; the J call may be wrong. The CDR3 is 14 amino acids. The germline V gene encodes CDR1 MNHEY and CDR2 SMNVEV (reference sequence).